This is a list of T cell receptor beta chains from one sample in a study of T cells after yellow fever vaccination. In TCRdb, the 5' RACE reads were re-called with MiXCR into one record per CDR3 protein. The data contain some 300,000 distinct CDR3 sequences, roughly 8.7% of them singletons. Sequencing used CD4+ T cells sorted from PBMCs, obtained 5 days after the yellow fever booster vaccination. The receptors stem from a man younger than 35 who received the YFV17D yellow fever vaccine. Both conserved end residues are trimmed from each CDR3.

TRBV10-3	13	TRBJ2-5	AISESVAGPETQY
TRBV7-9	17	TRBJ2-6	ASSPKQALLRTGANVLT
TRBV4-1	11	TRBJ2-5	ASSQEYEETQY
TRBV7-9	14	TRBJ2-3	ASSFLSGGAGDTQY
TRBV7-2	14	TRBJ1-2	ASSQTNPPLGDGYT
TRBV5-6	15	TRBJ2-4	ASSLLRGQIAKNIQY
TRBV3-1	12	TRBJ2-1	ASSQGVPGGDQF
TRBV7-8	14	TRBJ2-3	ASSTISSGGTDTQY
TRBV7-8	15	TRBJ2-1	ASSSLASGGSYNEQF
TRBV11-2	13	TRBJ2-4	ASSHEWGAKNIQY
TRBV6-5	13	TRBJ1-1	ASSYSWQRNTEAF
TRBV28	11	TRBJ2-7	ASVKGISYEQY
TRBV4-2	14	TRBJ2-5	ASSQGGGAGAETQY
TRBV5-1	12	TRBJ2-3	ASSLAGPPDTQY
TRBV29-1	14	TRBJ2-3	SVLGYRGTGTDTQY
TRBV7-3	12	TRBJ1-4	ASRRSGEEAKLF
TRBV6-5	11	TRBJ1-2	ASSSGTEGGYT
TRBV24-1	13	TRBJ2-3	ATSDPQTGGDTQY
TRBV4-1	15	TRBJ1-4	ASSQVLGRDRAEKLF
TRBV7-9	13	TRBJ2-1	ASSFIQGIYNEQF
TRBV4-1	12	TRBJ2-5	ASSLGLGPETQY
TRBV5-1	12	TRBJ1-2	ASSLGTTNYGYT
TRBV7-2	12	TRBJ2-2	ASSFASNTGELF
TRBV24-1	15	TRBJ1-4	ATSDQPSAGNNEKLF
TRBV20-1	14	TRBJ2-1	SARDLPGSSYNEQF
TRBV12-3/TRBV12-4	13	TRBJ2-5	ASSSWGRGGETQY
TRBV20-1	12	TRBJ2-2	SLARGGNTGELF
TRBV6-2/TRBV6-3	13	TRBJ2-1	ASSYLGQGIGEQF
TRBV20-1	13	TRBJ1-5	SARPGTGSYQPQH
TRBV5-5	14	TRBJ1-5	ASSLWTGGDNQPQH
TRBV9	13	TRBJ1-4	ASSLRGEANEKLF
TRBV6-6	16	TRBJ2-6	ASSYSADRGSGANVLT
TRBV14	13	TRBJ1-2	ASSGTLERGYGYT
TRBV3-1	16	TRBJ2-2	ASSQSPFDRGNTGELF
TRBV20-1	11	TRBJ1-1	SAKRGIMTEAF
TRBV15	11	TRBJ2-5	ATSREERETQY
TRBV5-1	12	TRBJ2-1	ASSPLLGDNEQF
TRBV20-1	10	TRBJ1-1	SALGPNTEAF
TRBV5-1	13	TRBJ2-7	ASSLATGVPNEQY
TRBV20-1	10	TRBJ1-2	SATRGARGYT
TRBV7-9	13	TRBJ2-3	ASTRGGGPARAQY
TRBV9	12	TRBJ2-5	ASSVSRDRGTQY
TRBV9	12	TRBJ2-3	ASTRGQSTDTQY
TRBV3-1	10	TRBJ2-1	ASSLPSGEQF
TRBV5-1	13	TRBJ1-6	ASSPQGLGQSPLH
TRBV7-9	12	TRBJ1-1	ASSLRLMDTEAF
TRBV7-2	14	TRBJ1-3	ASSFVAGLSGNTIY
TRBV9	13	TRBJ2-1	ASSVDKGTYNEQF
TRBV7-2	11	TRBJ1-2	ASSLVRESGYT
TRBV5-1	15	TRBJ2-5	ASSLAGTSRGRETQY
TRBV5-1	16	TRBJ2-4	ASRSLGQRLGTKNIQY
TRBV6-6	12	TRBJ2-2	ASRPHEFTGELF
TRBV12-5	13	TRBJ2-2	ASGLRTGSTGELF
TRBV10-3	12	TRBJ1-2	AIKGGTGTYGYT
TRBV7-2	11	TRBJ2-5	ASSRGYGETQY
TRBV20-1	9	TRBJ1-4	SARNYEKLF
TRBV27	13	TRBJ2-7	ASSTYPSGSYEQY
TRBV5-1	10	TRBJ1-2	ASSPDRYGYT
TRBV20-1	12	TRBJ1-1	SAREEGAGTEAF